This TCR beta chain comes out of a study of T-cell reconstitution after alpha-beta-depleted transplantation in children. Study-wide results and caveats: At one year after transplant, newly produced T cells mostly accounted for T-cell counts and diversity. Diversity of TCRbeta at day 60 was high in some patients, arising from surviving recipient T cells and thymic progenitors.

This clonotype was recorded many times. The antigen is unknown. Preparation of the TCRbeta library was carried out with unique molecular identifiers. TCRdb used MiXCR to reprocess the PCR reads, holding one entry per CDR3 protein. The table shows about 70,000 distinct CDR3 sequences, with approximately 11% occurring only once. V was clipped by 8 bases and J by 0 bases, with 19 bases between them. Germline V gene data show CDR1 as SNHLY and CDR2 as FYNNEI. The CDR3 consists of 16 residues. This clonotype was sampled from a boy younger than 18 with acute myeloid leukemia, due to receive a stem cell transplant. The sequences come from PBMCs, collected before TCRalphabeta/CD19-depleted stem cell transplant. The chain carries TRBV2 and TRBJ1-1; D is uncertain. The CDR3 DNA is TGTGCCAGCCACCAGCCACACCTATCCATGAACACTGAAGCTTTCTTT. It yields the protein CASHQPHLSMNTEAFF.